This T cell receptor beta chain is drawn from a study of cytomegalovirus exposure and HLA in healthy donors. Study observations and caveats: The authors later linked a missense DCLRE1C variant to TCR beta V- and J-gene trimming. There were a few CMV-associated chains whose specificity for CMV antigens was confirmed in vitro. Being indistinguishable, some V segments were excluded, TRBV6-2 and TRBV6-3 among them.

On this clone itself: The antigen is not known.

Use of 60 Vbeta and 13 Jbeta primers characterized the PCR. Profiling relied on immunoSEQ multiplex PCR, and the TCRdb table lists in-frame clones only, not all of them. This sample has about 200,000 clones, with around 79% found just once. The donors comprised healthy bone marrow donors. Trimming took 3 bases from V and 0 from J; bases not matched to a gene: 4. Germline loops: CDR1 KGHSH, CDR2 LQKENI. CDR3 length equals 15 residues. This TCR derives from a male donor in good health and CMV-seropositive. The sequencing sample was made of PBMCs. J is TRBJ1-2 and V is TRBV18; TRBD1 aligns across 7 bases. CDR3 nucleotide sequence: TGTGCCAGCTCACCCCGACAGGGAGCTAACTATGGCTACACCTTC. Protein product: CASSPRQGANYGYTF.